These 17 T cell receptor beta chains share one sample of origin, sequenced in a study of CD8+ T cells in alopecia areata. After isolation, RNA underwent reverse transcription to generate cDNA as the sequencing template. The table came from immunoSEQ multiplex PCR; TCRdb's copy has only in-frame clones and leaves some out. The table lists roughly 120,000 clones, about 61% of them singletons, with approximately 3% in the top ten. Sequenced: CD4+ T cells sorted from blood. The receptor source for this set is a human donor in good health.

The chain couples TRBV19 to TRBJ1-3; D is uncertain. This CDR3 region has 15 residues. V was pared by 8 bases and J by 0 bases, with 14 bases between. CDR1 is LNHDA, CDR2 SQIVND, per germline (reference sequence). The CDR3 here is CASLTDRSSGNTIYF. In DNA form, the CDR3 reads TGTGCCAGTTTGACTGACCGAAGCTCTGGAAACACCATATATTTT.

The J gene is TRBJ1-2, the V gene TRBV5-6; 7 positions match TRBD1. Per the germline V gene, CDR1 is SGHDT and CDR2 is YYEEEE. Losses at the gene ends were 0 bases for V and 3 bases for J; bases not matched to a gene: 5. The CDR3 extends over 15 amino acids. The CDR3 spells CASSLGQGRYYGYTF. CDR3 nucleotides: TGTGCCAGCAGCTTGGGACAGGGAAGGTACTATGGCTACACCTTC.

The table lists this clone with a few counts. In DNA form, the CDR3 reads TGCAGCGTTGAAGGTTCGCTAGCGGGGGGAAGAGTATGGACCCAGTACTTC. This gives the protein CSVEGSLAGGRVWTQYF. The chain combines TRBV29-1 with TRBJ2-5; 11 bases are a match to TRBD2. CDR1 is SQVTM, CDR2 ANQGSEA, per germline. This CDR3 contains 17 residues. V gave up 1 base and J gave up 7 bases; unmatched junction bases: 14. Full variable domain (outside the CDR3, taken from reference TRBV29-1 and TRBJ2-5): SAVISQKPSRDICQRGTSLTIQCQVDSQVTMMFWYRQQPGQSLTLIATANQGSEATYESGFVIDKFPISRPNLTFSTLTVSNMSPEDSSIYLCSVEGSLAGGRVWTQYFGPGTRLLVL.

The rearrangement links TRBV19 to TRBJ1-1; D remains unclear. This CDR3 region has 13 residues. CDR1 and CDR2 (germline): LNHDA, SQIVND (reference sequence). V was shortened by 7 bases and J by 1 base, with 10 bases between the two germline ends. The CDR3 is CASMPRENTEAFF. The CDR3 nucleotides are TGTGCCAGTATGCCGCGGGAGAACACTGAAGCTTTCTTT.

The V and J genes are TRBV29-1 and TRBJ1-1, with D unresolved. From germline, CDR1 is SQVTM and CDR2 ANQGSEA. The ends were cut back, 0 bases at V and 6 bases at J, with 5 bases in the middle. The CDR3 has 11 amino acids. CDR3 region: CSVEELSEAFF. The CDR3, as DNA: TGCAGCGTTGAAGAGTTGTCTGAAGCTTTCTTT.

The rearrangement joins TRBV7-8 to TRBJ2-2, with 7 bases identical to TRBD2. J was trimmed by 0 bases and V by 5 bases; bases with no gene match: 3. CDR3 length: 15 amino acids. The germline CDR1 and CDR2 sequences are SGHVS and FQNEAQ. CDR3 DNA: TGTGCCAGCAGCGTACTAGCGACGAACACCGGGGAGCTGTTTTTT. Protein product: CASSVLATNTGELFF.

This sequence joins TRBV11-2 and TRBJ2-1; 15 nucleotides align to TRBD2. This CDR3 has 19 amino acids. CDR1 and CDR2 from the germline V gene are SGHAT and FQNNGV. V trimming: 5 bases; J trimming: 8 bases; junction bases outside the gene matches: 16. The CDR3, as DNA: TGTGCCAGCAGCCCCATCCCCAGGACTAGCGGGGGGGTTAAGCATGAGCAGTTCTTC. This gives the protein CASSPIPRTSGGVKHEQFF.

The V gene is TRBV29-1, the J gene TRBJ1-1; a possible D gene is TRBD1 (5 bases). The CDR3 consists of 13 residues. In germline, CDR1 is SQVTM, CDR2 ANQGSEA. The V gene lost 8 bases and the J gene lost 1 base, with 14 bases spanning the gap. The CDR3 DNA reads TGCAGCTCACCCAGAAGGGGGAACACTGAAGCTTTCTTT. It specifies CSSPRRGNTEAFF.

This clone was found a few times. This chain joins TRBV29-1 and TRBJ2-5; 8 nucleotides match TRBD2. V gave up 7 bases and J gave up 2 bases; unmatched junction bases: 6. CDR1 and CDR2 (germline): SQVTM, ANQGSEA. The CDR3 runs to 13 residues. CDR3 sequence (DNA): TGCAGCGCTCCGGGACTAGGTCAAGAGACCCAGTACTTC. Translating gives CSAPGLGQETQYF.

This chain joins TRBV30 and TRBJ1-2; 9 bases agree with TRBD1. V shed 4 bases and J 4 bases; nucleotides not matched to a gene: 16. Per the germline V gene, CDR1 is GTSNPN and CDR2 is SVGIG (reference sequence). The CDR3 has 17 residues. The CDR3 protein is CAWTSWDRVVGGYGYTF. The CDR3 DNA sequence: TGTGCCTGGACTAGTTGGGACAGGGTCGTTGGTGGCTATGGCTACACCTTC.

This clone was found a few times. J is TRBJ2-7 and V is TRBV6-1; D is perhaps TRBD1 (5 bases). The germline V gene encodes CDR1 MNHNS and CDR2 SASEGT. The CDR3 extends over 15 amino acids. V was cut by 6 bases and J by 6 bases, with 21 bases left in between. CDR3: CASRPHVGEGGEQYF. The CDR3 coding sequence is TGTGCCAGCAGGCCTCATGTAGGGGAAGGCGGCGAGCAGTACTTC.

The chain has TRBV29-1 and TRBJ1-6, with D perhaps TRBD1 (6 bases). CDR3 length: 14 residues. Per germline, CDR1 SQVTM and CDR2 ANQGSEA. Trimming removed 4 bases at V and 7 bases at J, with 14 bases between. CDR3 nucleotide sequence: TGCAGCGTTGCCACGGACAGCTTAAATTCACCCCTCCACTTT. It yields the protein CSVATDSLNSPLHF.

This clone was detected ten times or more. The chain combines TRBV14 with TRBJ2-1, with D unresolved. This CDR3 is 13 amino acids long. Trimming removed 1 base at V and 6 bases at J, with 7 bases between. CDR1 and CDR2 (germline): SGHDN, FVKESK. CDR3 amino acids: CASSQVDLNEQFF. The CDR3 region has the DNA TGTGCCAGCAGCCAAGTCGACCTCAATGAGCAGTTCTTC.

In this sample, this clone turned up a few times. The chain has TRBV30 and TRBJ2-3; 11 positions agree with TRBD2. The CDR3 is 14 amino acids. In germline, CDR1 is GTSNPN, CDR2 SVGIG (reference sequence). Here the CDR3 reads CAFLAGGRTDTQYF. CDR3 in DNA: TGTGCTTTTTTAGCGGGGGGGCGCACAGATACGCAGTATTTT.

The chain combines TRBV7-9 with TRBJ1-2; D is uncertain. V lost 4 bases to trimming and J lost 14 bases, with 14 bases between them. The V gene's germline CDR1 is SEHNR and CDR2 FQNEAQ (reference sequence). CDR3 length: 11 amino acids. Here the CDR3 DNA reads TGTGCCAGCAGCTCCCCAAACCCCCCGACCTTC. Translation: CASSSPNPPTF.

V usage is TRBV5-1 and J usage is TRBJ1-2; D is possibly TRBD1 (5 bases). Germline assignment: CDR1 SGHRS and CDR2 YFSETQ. V was cut by 0 bases and J by 7 bases, with 10 bases left in between. The CDR3 consists of 13 residues. The CDR3 sequence: CASSLGGVGGYTF. Written as DNA, the CDR3 is TGCGCCAGCAGCTTGGGGGGCGTCGGTGGCTACACCTTC.

The chain joins TRBV20-1 to TRBJ1-2; no firm D call. This CDR3 has 10 amino acids. Trimming shortened V by 6 bases and J by 6 bases, and 8 bases separated the two germline ends. The germline gives CDR1 DFQATT, CDR2 SNEGSKA (reference sequence). CDR3: CSAWRNGYTF. The CDR3 bases are TGCAGTGCCTGGCGGAATGGCTACACCTTC.